Shown below are 10 T cell receptor beta chains from a single sample sequenced in a study of blood T cell repertoires in COVID-19. Generated by immunoSEQ multiplex PCR, the TCRdb table keeps only in-frame clones and is missing some. The sample holds 30,000 to 40,000 clones; 70% to 90% are singletons and the top ten take about 6.3%. Specimen: peripheral blood. These receptors all stem from a human donor in a cohort sampled during active COVID-19.

This chain joins TRBV7-2 and TRBJ2-3; D may be TRBD2 (6 bases). The CDR3 length is 17 residues. V lost 0 bases, J lost 2 bases, and 15 bases lay in between. Germline values: CDR1 SGHTA, CDR2 FQGNSA. CDR3 DNA sequence: TGTGCCAGCAGCTTAGCGCTCACTAGCACCAACACAGATACGCAGTATTTT. Encoded protein: CASSLALTSTNTDTQYF.

The sample holds a few counts of this clone. DNA of the CDR3: TGTGCCAGCAGGAGGGACAGGGCTACAGATACGCAGTATTTT. Its protein product is CASRRDRATDTQYF. The V call is TRBV7-2, the J call TRBJ2-3; TRBD1 agrees at 9 bases. The V gene's germline CDR1 is SGHTA and CDR2 FQGNSA. J gave up 3 bases and V 6 bases, and 4 bases lay outside the gene matches. The CDR3 spans 14 residues. The whole variable domain, filled in from reference TRBV7-2 and TRBJ2-3, reads GAGVSQSPSNKVTEKGKDVELRCDPISGHTALYWYRQSLGQGLEFLIYFQGNSAPDKSGLPSDRFSAERTGGSVSTLTIQRTQQEDSAVYLCASRRDRATDTQYFGPGTRLTVL.

The chain combines TRBV6-5 with TRBJ2-1, with D uncertain. Germline assignment: CDR1 MNHEY and CDR2 SVGAGI. V was pared by 5 bases and J by 8 bases, with 10 bases between. The CDR3 contains 12 residues. CDR3 sequence: CASSPSPYEQFF. For the CDR3, the DNA is TGTGCCAGCAGTCCTTCCCCCTATGAGCAGTTCTTC.

The J gene is TRBJ2-7, the V gene TRBV4-1; a possible D gene is TRBD2 (6 bases). The germline V and J ends were trimmed by 1 base and 3 bases, with 19 bases remaining between them. Germline V gene data show CDR1 as MGHRA and CDR2 as YSYEKL. The CDR3 has 17 residues. CDR3 in amino acids: CASSQGGGGQGVYEQYF. CDR3 bases: TGCGCCAGCAGCCAAGGGGGTGGAGGGCAGGGCGTCTACGAGCAGTACTTC.

This clone has a single count. This chain links TRBV5-1 with TRBJ2-2; D perhaps matches TRBD1 (6 bases). V was clipped by 1 base and J by 5 bases, with 9 bases between them. Germline lookup yields CDR1 SGHRS and CDR2 YFSETQ. The CDR3 runs 14 residues. This CDR3 is CASSLWQGTGELFF. The CDR3 DNA follows: TGCGCCAGCAGCTTGTGGCAGGGGACCGGGGAGCTGTTTTTT. Full variable domain (remainder filled in from reference TRBV5-1 and TRBJ2-2): KAGVTQTPRYLIKTRGQQVTLSCSPISGHRSVSWYQQTPGQGLQFLFEYFSETQRNKGNFPGRFSGRQFSNSRSEMNVSTLELGDSALYLCASSLWQGTGELFFGEGSRLTVL.

The chain is built from TRBV6-5 and TRBJ2-7; D is ambiguous. V lost 10 bases to trimming and J lost 2 bases, with 18 bases between them. Germline V CDR1 and CDR2: MNHEY, SVGAGI. The CDR3 has 14 amino acids. The CDR3: CAIPEANPTYEQYF. CDR3 coding DNA: TGTGCCATCCCGGAAGCGAATCCAACCTACGAGCAGTACTTC.

The chain employs TRBV13 and TRBJ2-1; 9 bases map to TRBD2. After removal of 2 bases from V and 7 bases from J, the junction contained 6 bases not matched to a gene. Germline CDR1 reads PRHDT; CDR2 reads FYEKMQ (reference sequence). The CDR3 covers 15 residues. CDR3 residues: CASSLSGGIRNEQFF. The CDR3 DNA reads TGTGCCAGCAGCTTAAGCGGGGGGATTCGAAATGAGCAGTTCTTC.

The chain has TRBV4-1 and TRBJ2-3; D might be TRBD2 (7 bases). Trimming cost V 1 base and J 2 bases, with 16 bases left between them. The CDR3 has 17 residues. Germline V lookup: CDR1 MGHRA, CDR2 YSYEKL. The CDR3: CASSQAPPGGPTDTQYF. The CDR3 bases are TGCGCCAGCAGCCAAGCCCCTCCCGGGGGGCCCACAGATACGCAGTATTTT.

This chain uses TRBV3-1 (or the pseudogene TRBV3-2) with TRBJ2-5, with a tentative D call TRBD2 (5 bases). Per germline, CDR1 LGHDT and CDR2 YNNKEL (reference sequence). This CDR3 has 15 residues. V lost 4 bases and J lost 10, with 22 bases in between. The CDR3 DNA is TGTGCCAGCAGCCCGAACCTACAGTCCCGAGGGCACCAGTACTTC. This sequence encodes CASSPNLQSRGHQYF.

This chain connects TRBV14 to TRBJ2-7; 10 bases match TRBD2. The CDR3 is 14 residues long. Germline values: CDR1 SGHDN, CDR2 FVKESK. The J segment lost 2 bases and the V segment lost 6 bases, leaving 4 bases of the junction unmatched. CDR3 DNA sequence: TGTGCCAGCAGGAGAGCGGGAGGGACCTACGAGCAGTACTTC. Its translation: CASRRAGGTYEQYF.